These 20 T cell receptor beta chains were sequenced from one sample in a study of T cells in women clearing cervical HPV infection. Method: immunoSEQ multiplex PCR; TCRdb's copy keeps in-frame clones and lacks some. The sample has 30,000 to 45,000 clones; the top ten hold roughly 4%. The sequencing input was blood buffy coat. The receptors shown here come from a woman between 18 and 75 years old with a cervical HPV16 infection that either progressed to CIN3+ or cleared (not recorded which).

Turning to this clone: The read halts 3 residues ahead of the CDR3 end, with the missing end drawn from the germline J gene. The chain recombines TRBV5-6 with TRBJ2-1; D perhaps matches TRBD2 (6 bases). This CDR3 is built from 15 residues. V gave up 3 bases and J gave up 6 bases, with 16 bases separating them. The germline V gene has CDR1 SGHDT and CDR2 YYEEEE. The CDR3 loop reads CASSSLQDYRNEQFF. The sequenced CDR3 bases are TGTGCCAGCAGCTCCTTACAGGACTATCGCAATGAG.

CDR3 DNA, as far as it was read: TGTGCCAGCAGCTTCCGGACAGGGGCTAACTATGGC. Translated, it gives CASSFRTGANYG. The whole CDR3 protein is CASSFRTGANYGYTF. The V gene is TRBV7-2, the J gene TRBJ1-2; 9 positions match TRBD1. From the germline J gene comes the end of the CDR3, since the read stops 3 residues before it. V trimming: 3 bases; J trimming: 0 bases; junction bases outside the gene matches: 2. This CDR3 comprises 15 residues. CDR1 SGHTA and CDR2 FQGNSA come from the germline V gene.

The CDR3 spells CASGQMQVPDTYTF. CDR3 bases read: TGTGCCAGCGGACAAATGCAGGTTCCAGATACC. The gene calls are TRBV7-2 and TRBJ1-2, with D perhaps matching TRBD1 (5 bases). Read coverage stops 3 residues before the CDR3 terminus; the germline J gene supplies the remainder. CDR1 and CDR2 (germline): SGHTA, FQGNSA. This CDR3 has 14 amino acids.

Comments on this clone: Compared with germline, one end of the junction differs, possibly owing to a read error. Incomplete CDR3 DNA: TGCGCCAGCAGCCCATCCCGGGGGAGGGGCCAAGAGACC. Its protein product is CASSPSRGRGQET. The entire CDR3 sequence reads CASSPSRGRGQETQYF. The chain couples TRBV4-2 to TRBJ2-5; TRBD2 matches at 7 bases. Sequencing ends 3 residues short of the CDR3 end; the germline J gene provides the rest. The CDR3 is made up of 16 amino acids. Germline assignment: CDR1 LGHNA and CDR2 YNFKEQ.

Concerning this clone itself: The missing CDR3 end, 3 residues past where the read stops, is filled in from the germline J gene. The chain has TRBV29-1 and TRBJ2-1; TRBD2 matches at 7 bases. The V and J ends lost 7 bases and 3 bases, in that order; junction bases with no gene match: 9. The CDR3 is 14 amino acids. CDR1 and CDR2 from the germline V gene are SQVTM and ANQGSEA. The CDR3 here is CSGIIAGYYNEQFF. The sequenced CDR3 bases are TGCAGCGGGATCATAGCGGGCTACTACAATGAG.

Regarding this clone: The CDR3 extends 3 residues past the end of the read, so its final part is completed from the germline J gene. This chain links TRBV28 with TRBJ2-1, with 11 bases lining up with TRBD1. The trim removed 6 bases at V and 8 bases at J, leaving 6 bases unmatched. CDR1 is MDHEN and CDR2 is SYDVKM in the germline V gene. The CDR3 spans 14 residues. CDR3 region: CASRGTGGIDEQFF. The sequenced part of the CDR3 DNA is TGTGCCAGCAGGGGGACAGGGGGTATCGATGAG.

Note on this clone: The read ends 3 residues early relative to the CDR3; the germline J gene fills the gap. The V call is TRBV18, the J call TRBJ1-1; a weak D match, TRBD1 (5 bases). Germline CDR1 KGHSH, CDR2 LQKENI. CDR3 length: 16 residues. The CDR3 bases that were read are TGTGCCAGCTCACCATCTGGACTAGCGGGGGGGAACACG. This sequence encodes CASSPSGLAGGNT. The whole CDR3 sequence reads CASSPSGLAGGNTAFF.

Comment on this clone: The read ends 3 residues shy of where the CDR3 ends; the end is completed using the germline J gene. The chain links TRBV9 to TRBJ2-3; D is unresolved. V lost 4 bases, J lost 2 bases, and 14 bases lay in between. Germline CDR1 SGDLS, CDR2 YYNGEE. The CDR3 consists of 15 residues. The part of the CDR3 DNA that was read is TGTGCCAGCAGCTCTTCGACTTCCTACACAGATACG. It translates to CASSSSTSYTDT. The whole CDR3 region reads CASSSSTSYTDTQYF.

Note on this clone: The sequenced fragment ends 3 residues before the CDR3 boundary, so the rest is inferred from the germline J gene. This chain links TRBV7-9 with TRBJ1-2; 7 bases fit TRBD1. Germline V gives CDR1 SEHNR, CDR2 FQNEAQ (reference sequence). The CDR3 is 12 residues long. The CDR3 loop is CASSLTGQGYTF. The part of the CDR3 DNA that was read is TGTGCCAGCAGCTTGACAGGGCAGGGC.

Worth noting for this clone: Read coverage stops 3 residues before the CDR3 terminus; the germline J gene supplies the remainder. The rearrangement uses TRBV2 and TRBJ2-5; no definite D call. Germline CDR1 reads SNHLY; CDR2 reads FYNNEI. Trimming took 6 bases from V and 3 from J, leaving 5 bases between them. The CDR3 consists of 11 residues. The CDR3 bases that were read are TGTGCCAGCAGCGAGGAAGAGACC. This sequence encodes CASSEEET. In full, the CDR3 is CASSEEETQYF.

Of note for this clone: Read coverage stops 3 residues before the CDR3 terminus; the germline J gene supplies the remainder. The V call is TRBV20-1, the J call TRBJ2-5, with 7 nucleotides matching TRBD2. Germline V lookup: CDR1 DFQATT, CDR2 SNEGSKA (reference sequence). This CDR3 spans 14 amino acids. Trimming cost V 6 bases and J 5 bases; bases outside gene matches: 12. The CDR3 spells CSAPQGGRTETQYF. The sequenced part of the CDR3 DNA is TGCAGTGCCCCACAAGGCGGGAGAACGGAGACC.

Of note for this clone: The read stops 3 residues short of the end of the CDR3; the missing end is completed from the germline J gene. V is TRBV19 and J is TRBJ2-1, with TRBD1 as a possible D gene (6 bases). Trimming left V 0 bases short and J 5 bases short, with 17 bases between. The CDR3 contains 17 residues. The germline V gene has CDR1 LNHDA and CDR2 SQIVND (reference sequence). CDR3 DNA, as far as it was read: TGTGCCAGTAGTATAGATGGAGGCAGGGGTTGGGACAATGAG. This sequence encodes CASSIDGGRGWDNE. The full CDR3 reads CASSIDGGRGWDNEQFF.

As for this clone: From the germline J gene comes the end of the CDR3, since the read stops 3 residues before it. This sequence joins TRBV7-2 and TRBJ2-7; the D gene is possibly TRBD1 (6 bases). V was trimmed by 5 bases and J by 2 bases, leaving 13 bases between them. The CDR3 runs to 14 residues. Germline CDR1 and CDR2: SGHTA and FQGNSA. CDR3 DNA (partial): TGTGCCAGCAGCCCGCACCAGGGGCCCTACGAG. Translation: CASSPHQGPYE. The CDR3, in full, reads CASSPHQGPYEQYF.

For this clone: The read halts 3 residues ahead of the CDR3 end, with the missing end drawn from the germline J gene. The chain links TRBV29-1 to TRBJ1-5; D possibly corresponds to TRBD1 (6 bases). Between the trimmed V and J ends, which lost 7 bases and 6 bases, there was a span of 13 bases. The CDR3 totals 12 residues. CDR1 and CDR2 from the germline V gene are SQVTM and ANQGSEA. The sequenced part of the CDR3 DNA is TGCAGCGGTTACAGGGTCCGTCAGCCC. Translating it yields CSGYRVRQP. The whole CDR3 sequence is CSGYRVRQPQHF.

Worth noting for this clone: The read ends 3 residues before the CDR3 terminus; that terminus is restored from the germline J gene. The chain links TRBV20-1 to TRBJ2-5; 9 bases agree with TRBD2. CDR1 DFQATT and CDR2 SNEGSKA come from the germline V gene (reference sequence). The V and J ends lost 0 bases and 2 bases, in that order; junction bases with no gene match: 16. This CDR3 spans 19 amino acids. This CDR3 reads CSARDLDRVSGGQQETQYF. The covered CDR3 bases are TGCAGTGCTAGAGATCTGGACAGAGTTAGCGGGGGCCAGCAAGAGACC.

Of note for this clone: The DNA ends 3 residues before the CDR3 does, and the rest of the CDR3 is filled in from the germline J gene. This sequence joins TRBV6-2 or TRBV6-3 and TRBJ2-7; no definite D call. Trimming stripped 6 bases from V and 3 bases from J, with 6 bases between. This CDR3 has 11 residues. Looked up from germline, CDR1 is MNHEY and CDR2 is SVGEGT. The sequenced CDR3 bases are TGTGCCAGCAGCCCACTCTACGAG. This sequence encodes CASSPLYE. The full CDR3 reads CASSPLYEQYF.

The CDR3 here is CSVEDPGVRGYTF. The DNA read from the CDR3 is TGCAGCGTTGAAGATCCAGGGGTTCGTGGC. The gene calls are TRBV29-1 and TRBJ1-2, with D possibly TRBD1 on 6 matching bases. The read terminates 3 residues before the CDR3 end, so the remaining end is supplied by the germline J gene. The CDR3 has 13 residues. Trimming took 0 bases from V and 7 from J, leaving 12 bases between them. CDR1 and CDR2 (germline): SQVTM, ANQGSEA. The whole variable domain, filled in from reference TRBV29-1 and TRBJ1-2, reads SAVISQKPSRDICQRGTSLTIQCQVDSQVTMMFWYRQQPGQSLTLIATANQGSEATYESGFVIDKFPISRPNLTFSTLTVSNMSPEDSSIYLCSVEDPGVRGYTFGSGTRLTVV.

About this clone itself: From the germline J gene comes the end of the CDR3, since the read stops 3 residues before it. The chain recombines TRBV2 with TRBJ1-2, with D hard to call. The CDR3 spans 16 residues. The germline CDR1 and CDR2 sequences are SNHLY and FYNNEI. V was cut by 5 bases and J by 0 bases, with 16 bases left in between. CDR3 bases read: TGTGCCAGCAGTTTTTCTGGGCCAGAAGCTAACTATGGC. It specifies CASSFSGPEANYG. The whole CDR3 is CASSFSGPEANYGYTF.

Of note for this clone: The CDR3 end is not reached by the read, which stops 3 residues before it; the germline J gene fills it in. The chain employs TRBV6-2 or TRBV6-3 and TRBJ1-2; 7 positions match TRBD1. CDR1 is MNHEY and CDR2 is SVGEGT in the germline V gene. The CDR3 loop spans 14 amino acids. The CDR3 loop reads CASRTGTAYNDYTF. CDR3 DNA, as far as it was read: TGTGCCAGCAGAACCGGGACAGCATACAATGAC.

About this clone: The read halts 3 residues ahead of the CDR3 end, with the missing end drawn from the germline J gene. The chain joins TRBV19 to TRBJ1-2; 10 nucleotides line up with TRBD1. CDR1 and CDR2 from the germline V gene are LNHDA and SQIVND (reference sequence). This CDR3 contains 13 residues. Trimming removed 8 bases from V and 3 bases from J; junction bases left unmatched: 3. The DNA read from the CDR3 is TGTGCCAGTGGGGACAGGGGCGACTATGGC. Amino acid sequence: CASGDRGDYG. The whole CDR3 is CASGDRGDYGYTF.